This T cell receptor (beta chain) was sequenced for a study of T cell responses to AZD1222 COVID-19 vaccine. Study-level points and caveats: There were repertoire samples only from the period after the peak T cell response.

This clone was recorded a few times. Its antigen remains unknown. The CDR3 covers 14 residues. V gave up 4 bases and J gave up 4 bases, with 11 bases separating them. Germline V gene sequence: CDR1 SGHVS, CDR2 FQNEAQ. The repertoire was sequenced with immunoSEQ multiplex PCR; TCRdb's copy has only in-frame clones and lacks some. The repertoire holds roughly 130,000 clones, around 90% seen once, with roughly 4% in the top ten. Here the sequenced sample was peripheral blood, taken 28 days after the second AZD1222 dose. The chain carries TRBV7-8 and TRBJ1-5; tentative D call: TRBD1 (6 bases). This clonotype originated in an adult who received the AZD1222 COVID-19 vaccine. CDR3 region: CASSSNRANQPQHF. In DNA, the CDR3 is TGTGCCAGCAGCTCTAACAGGGCTAATCAGCCCCAGCATTTT.